This T cell receptor (beta chain) was retrieved from a study of cytomegalovirus exposure and HLA in healthy donors (dated by TCRdb to the late 2010s). Regarding the research as a whole: In an earlier analysis of several hundred of the donors, 276 Gb of sequence data and 117 million unique TCR beta sequences from 150 million to 200 million T cells were reported. To predict cytomegalovirus infection status, the study combined high-throughput TCR immunosequencing, statistical association of individual TCRs with disease status, and machine learning. In a later genetic analysis, genome-wide SNP genotypes for about 65% of the 666 donors were used, and that subset was treated as a discovery cohort. An earlier analysis of some 500 of the donors used high-throughput TCR beta sequencing to judge whether each TCR beta V gene segment behaved as functional or pseudogenic. The study aimed to test whether signatures of past pathogen exposure could be identified by cataloging public T cell receptors. All discovery cohort repertoires had been generated using a single sequencing platform. The study profiled the T cell repertoires of hundreds of subjects by immunosequencing and related them to cytomegalovirus serostatus. In the later analysis, no new phenotypic data were used to find candidate immune exposures; instead, reliance was placed on TCR beta sequences and their occurrence across donors. An early release that covered fewer than 800 HLA-typed donors contained about 290 gigabases of sequencing data and tens of millions of unique TCR sequences. Typing coverage differed by locus: A, B, C, DRB1 and DQB1 were typed in about 620-630 donors, DQA1 in about 510, DPA1 in around 610, and DPB1 in about 450. On average, around 240,000 unique TCR beta nucleotide sequences were sequenced per donor among roughly 430 genotyped donors of the cohort, with 15% to 20% of those sequences being non-productive. Donor age, sex, ethnicity and CMV serostatus were compiled together with the repertoire data. Besides the first cohort of 666 subjects, a separate validation cohort made up of roughly 130 different subjects was used. The genetic ancestry cluster associated with self-reported Caucasian donors included about four fifths of the 300 to 400 genotyped donors. Because of strong linkage in the cohort, roughly five DR-DQ haplotypes were treated as single units for association and clustering. Class I and class II HLA loci were covered by the typing at four-digit resolution. To study patterns of TCR occurrence, a later analysis re-analyzed previously published TCR beta repertoires from 666 donors and added high-resolution HLA genotyping. Summary of the overall study and its limitations: Over 15 rarely observed V segments, including chromosome 9 orphons, were excluded from the earlier analysis of approximately 600 of the donors because counts were too low. A cluster of highly shared sequence variants was judged likely to be a technical artifact of the sequencing pipeline. A total of some 180 TCR beta chains were listed by the study as associated with cytomegalovirus. In a later analysis, HLA-associated TCR beta chains showed more clonal expansion and lower generation probabilities than non-associated chains that were equally common. A later analysis found that TCR association rates varied across HLA loci, with DRB1 alleles showing the most associated TCRs and HLA-C alleles the fewest. In a later genetic analysis, a missense DCLRE1C variant was associated with V-gene and J-gene trimming of TCR beta chains, and the association was replicated in an independent cohort. The classifier was reported to diagnose cytomegalovirus status with high specificity and sensitivity in both the original cohort and the validation cohort. A later analysis associated about 18,000 TCR beta sequences with specific HLA alleles at a false discovery rate of 0.05. Because HLA typing was missing for some donors at each locus, association tests included only the typed subset. Because the 87-base-pair reads could not distinguish some IMGT-functional V segments, including TRBV6-2 and TRBV6-3, those segments were excluded. Across donors, most TCR sequences were observed very rarely, whereas some public TCRs were present in many individuals. In vitro tests confirmed that a few of the cytomegalovirus-associated TCR beta chains recognize cytomegalovirus antigens. Immune exposure information for the cohort was limited to CMV serostatus. A further reported finding was that TCR beta sequences accurately predicted the HLA-A and HLA-B alleles for most subjects in the first cohort. In a later analysis, most CMV-associated TCR beta chains were found to appear HLA-restricted, with HLA associations seemingly driven largely by CMV exposure. An earlier analysis of around 600 of the donors showed that most TCR beta V segments appeared in productive rearrangements either about 87% or about 30% of the time, which broadly matched IMGT annotations. Strong co-occurrence of HLA alleles, especially DR and DQ, made assigning TCR associations to individual alleles difficult. In a later analysis, several top co-occurrence clusters were reported to appear linked to parvovirus B19, influenza, CMV and Epstein-Barr virus. The cohort was sequenced for TCR beta chains only, and without alpha or paired-chain data the features that could be detected were limited. Linkage disequilibrium might explain the correlated functional status among segregating V segments, but an unknown experimental factor could not be ruled out. A later genetic analysis reported fewer N-insertions in productive TCRs among donors in an Asian-associated ancestry cluster than the roughly 700-donor mean. It was suggested by the authors that the approach could potentially be generalized to other disease states and immunological phenotypes. Presence/absence analyses assumed roughly uniform sequencing depth across donors, an assumption that may not hold.

The cohort was made up of approximately 700 healthy bone marrow donors. At the time of sampling, every cohort member was nominally healthy, though immune exposures that went unrecorded were likely present. The donor tested CMV seropositive, placing the donor among the roughly 300 seropositive members of the cohort. A peripheral blood sample was collected from each donor, and TCR beta sequencing was performed on peripheral blood mononuclear cells. Genomic DNA extraction from the blood cell samples was performed with the Qiagen DNeasy Blood Extraction Kit. Note on this clone: The antigen it recognizes is unknown. No much larger clonotype is one base removed from it; base qualities were not supplied.

The library was built by means of the immunoSEQ multiplex PCR assay. The multiplex PCR relied on a mix of 60 forward primers for TCR Vbeta segments and 13 reverse primers for TCR Jbeta segments. Amplification of the CDR3 region of rearranged TCR beta genes was performed with a multiplex PCR assay on genomic DNA. The amplified TCR beta libraries were sequenced on the Illumina HiSeq System as 87-base-pair reads. Turning to the authors' computational methods: Across the roughly 700 repertoires, a later analysis counted tens of millions of unique TCR beta chains, around 11 million of which were shared by at least two donors. Raw reads were error-corrected and collapsed into unique sequences with a nearest-neighbor algorithm that merged closely related sequences to remove PCR and sequencing errors. V, D and J gene segments were assigned by aligning CDR3 sequences to IMGT reference sequences. For a sequence to be retained, a match of at least six nucleotides to both a V gene segment and a J gene segment was required. Rearrangements were classified as productive when the CDR3 lacked stop codons and remained in frame with V and J, and all other rearrangements were classified as non-productive. CDR3 was defined by IMGT convention, running from the second conserved V-encoded cysteine to the conserved J-encoded phenylalanine. In an earlier analysis of around 640 of the donors, sequences lacking an unambiguous match to a single V gene segment were excluded. In an earlier analysis of around 600 of the donors, V segments were called functional above 56.7% productive rearrangements and were called segregating when the between-donor standard deviation exceeded 5%. A statistical classification framework was built to diagnose cytomegalovirus status from the catalog of TCR beta chain sequences. V and J gene assignment, in a later analysis, came from comparing TCR nucleotide sequences with IMGT/GENE-DB human TR gene sequences. The TCRdist pipeline was used in a later analysis to assign CDR3 sequences and most-parsimonious VDJ recombination scenarios. A later analysis defined each TCR beta chain by its CDR3 amino acid sequence plus V-gene family, and excluded reads lacking a unique V-gene family. To address suspected cross-contamination and a sequencing artifact, a later analysis removed roughly 640 highly shared, low-generation-probability nucleotide sequences. For each public chain, a later analysis derived a clonal expansion index from normalized ranks of inferred template counts within each repertoire. In a later analysis, generation probabilities were computed using a VDJ recombination model fitted to out-of-frame rearrangements, and the results were checked against IGoR. Hypergeometric tests were used in a later analysis to score TCR-TCR, TCR-HLA and TCR-CMV co-occurrence, with a repertoire-size bias correction applied to the TCR pairs. In a later analysis, false discovery rates were estimated by permuting HLA or CMV assignments 20 times. In a later analysis, co-occurring TCRs were grouped using DBSCAN, with TCRdist sequence similarity added in when clustering inside HLA-allele-positive subsets. Co-occurrence clustering excluded repertoires with fewer than 30,000 or more than 120,000 public chains, plus five with anomalous nucleotide sharing. TCRdb limited this immuneACCESS table to in-frame rearrangements with V and J called. A share of clones is missing; checked studies link under half to unresolved V genes, and the rest is unexplained. V and J calls plus clone size are reproduced from that table; the DNA served to infer D and trimming. The sample records 160,000 or so clones, 80% to 90% of which are singletons. The ten largest account for approximately 5% of the sample.

V is cut back by 5 bases and J by 3 bases, with 2 bases in the junction unmatched. CDR1 and CDR2, looked up from the germline V gene, are SGHNT and YENEEA. The CDR3, from cysteine to phenylalanine, totals 14 residues. Kept here is only the CDR3 DNA, which spans 42 bases and is read in frame from base 1. What was sequenced was PBMCs. The sequence joins TRBV11-3 to TRBJ2-1, with TRBD1 identical over 9 junction bases. This sequence originates from a woman aged 18-30 years in good health and CMV-seropositive. The DNA reads TGTGCCAGCAGCCCGGACAGGGGCTACAATGAGCAGTTCTTC. Its protein reads: CASSPDRGYNEQFF.